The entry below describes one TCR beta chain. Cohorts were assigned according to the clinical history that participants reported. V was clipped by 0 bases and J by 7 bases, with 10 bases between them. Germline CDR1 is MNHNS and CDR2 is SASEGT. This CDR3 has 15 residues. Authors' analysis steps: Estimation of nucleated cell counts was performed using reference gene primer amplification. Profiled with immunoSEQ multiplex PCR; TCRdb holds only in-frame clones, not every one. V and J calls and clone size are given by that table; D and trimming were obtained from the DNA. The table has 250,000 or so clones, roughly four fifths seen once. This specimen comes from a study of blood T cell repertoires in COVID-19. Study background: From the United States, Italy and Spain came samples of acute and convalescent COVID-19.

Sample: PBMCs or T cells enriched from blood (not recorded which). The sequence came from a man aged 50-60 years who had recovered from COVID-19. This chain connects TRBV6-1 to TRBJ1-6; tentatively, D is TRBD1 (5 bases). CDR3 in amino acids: CASSEARGGNSPLHF. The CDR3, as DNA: TGTGCCAGCAGTGAAGCAAGGGGCGGAAATTCACCCCTCCACTTT.